This TCR beta chain is from a study of shared clonotypes between healthy human individuals (dated by TCRdb to 2019 to 2021). Context from the whole study: The cohort included three men and a couple of women between 18 and 49 years of age. For each donor, three plates each were used for CD4 naive and CD4 memory, two plates were used for CD8 naive, and one plate was used for CD8 memory. The study deeply sequenced blood TCR repertoires of 5 or 6 healthy adults to estimate repertoire size and the extent of clonotype sharing between individuals. To increase sequencing depth and limit assay-specific biases, TCR repertoire library preparation and sequencing were carried out by different laboratories using diverse techniques. Between about 0.85 and 8.9 billion PBMCs per donor were obtained by leukapheresis. What the authors observed across the whole study: Sharing across a handful of donors was observed for approximately 5% of naive CD4, under 4% of naive CD8, roughly 2.4% of memory CD4, and over 0.3% of memory CD8 clonotypes. Even with the large sequencing depth, rarefaction of the sorted-subset datasets indicated that sequencing was incomplete. Larger estimated clonotype richness was generally found for naive subsets than for memory subsets. The small number of donors limited the genetic and exposure-history diversity represented. Pairwise subsampling led to the expectation that sequencing depth would affect the degree of clonotype sharing among donors. Clonotypes shared by all four sorted-subset donors showed higher generation probabilities than non-shared clonotypes. Only blood was sampled, and tissue TCR repertoires likely differ from those in blood.

The germline V gene (reference sequence) yields LNHDA for CDR1 and SQIVND for CDR2. Trimmed from V: 3 bases; trimmed from J: 1 base; junction bases lacking a gene match: 3. The CDR3, from cysteine to phenylalanine, totals 15 residues. Only the CDR3 DNA stays, 45 bases, in frame from base 1. The donors were healthy, HIV-negative adults who had no recently reported acute infections or vaccinations. All donors were Caucasian adults living in Nashville, Tennessee, USA. CD4+ T cells were enriched by magnetic negative selection, after which naive cells were positively selected on CD45RA and the negative fraction was taken as the memory subset. Blood was obtained by leukapheresis, after which PBMCs were separated by Ficoll-Histopaque density gradient centrifugation and cryopreserved in liquid nitrogen vapor phase. Analytical flow cytometry was used to check the purity and quantity of every magnetically sorted T cell population. Genomic DNA was isolated from every sorted fraction and measured by UV absorbance on a Nanodrop 2000c.

Of note for this clone: This receptor's antigen is unknown. No per-base quality is available; no much larger clone lies one base away.

Using the deep immunoSEQ assay, TCR CDR3 regions were amplified from genomic DNA by multiplex PCR. For each cell subset, the extracted genomic DNA was distributed evenly across all wells of several immunoSEQ 96-well plates, and each plate served as one replicate. For sorted subsets, around 200 ng genomic DNA, equal to some 28,000 T cell genomes, was loaded into each replicate PCR. Purified libraries were quantified with a Qubit 3.0 fluorometer, sized on a Bioanalyzer 2100, and re-quantified with the KAPA Library Quantification kit. Each immunoSEQ 96-well plate was sequenced on its own single-read 150-cycle Illumina NextSeq 550 flow cell. In the source study's methods: The immunoSEQ output contained only junctional sequences without quality scores, so filtering could not match that applied to full-length reads. Sequences were annotated with PyIR, a Python wrapper for IgBLAST v1.9, using IMGT germline references to assign V/J genes and CDR3. Reads were removed for weak V/J assignments (E-value above 1e-6), missing CDR3, stop codons, out-of-frame junctions, or ambiguous translated residues. A V3J clonotype was defined by an identical inferred V gene, J gene, and CDR3 amino acid sequence. Percentage overlap between repertoires was calculated by dividing the number of shared unique clonotypes by the size of the smaller repertoire. Richness of each repertoire was evaluated using RTK rarefaction, the Chao1 estimator, and Recon v2.1 estimates of unobserved clonotypes. Generation probabilities were computed with OLGA for all TCRbeta clonotypes obtained by the gDNA method from several donors. TCRdb mirrors the immuneACCESS table, restricted to in-frame sequences. Some clones are absent from its copies; in checked studies, under half trace to an unresolved V gene, and the reason for the others is unknown. Clonal size and the V and J genes are those of that table, whereas D and trimming came from the DNA. This sample has more than 2,000,000 clones in its table, and approximately 94% of those were observed once. The biggest ten clones account for 0.11% to 0.15% of the sample.

The receptor's source is a man younger than 35 in good health. Recombination joined TRBV19 with TRBJ1-1, and 9 junction bases match TRBD1. The sample consisted of naive CD4+ T cells sorted from blood. The cell subset or site label of this sample denotes: CD45RA+ positively selected. The bases are TGTGCCAGTAGTATGACAGGGGGTTCGAACACTGAAGCTTTCTTT. Its protein reads: CASSMTGGSNTEAFF.